This passage covers 14 T cell receptor beta chains from one sample sequenced in a study of OX40 agonist ivuxolimab in advanced cancers. Here immunoSEQ multiplex PCR was the method, and the copy in TCRdb shows in-frame clones only, minus some. The data contain some 69,000 clones, 80% to 90% of them seen just once; the ten biggest clones take up approximately 4%. The material was CD4+ or CD8+ T cells sorted from blood, obtained in a trial of the OX40 agonist ivuxolimab. These receptor sequences come from an adult with an advanced solid tumor such as melanoma, head and neck, liver or kidney cancer.

The V gene is TRBV11-2, the J gene TRBJ1-6; no clear D. The germline CDR1 and CDR2 sequences are SGHAT and FQNNGV. Trimming removed 5 bases from V and 8 bases from J, with 19 bases in between. This CDR3 is built from 16 residues. CDR3 amino acids: CASSPLGRTLDSPLHF. The DNA of the CDR3 is TGTGCCAGCAGCCCACTCGGACGGACCCTGGATTCACCCCTCCACTTT.

The chain links TRBV18 to TRBJ2-5; maybe TRBD1 (5 bases). The CDR3 has 14 residues. Germline CDR1 KGHSH, CDR2 LQKENI. V was shortened by 2 bases and J by 4 bases, with 11 bases between the two germline ends. The DNA of the CDR3 is TGTGCCAGCTCACCAAACAGGTACCCAGAGACCCAGTACTTC. The encoded protein is CASSPNRYPETQYF. The full variable domain, with the rest looked up from reference TRBV18 and TRBJ2-5, is NAGVMQNPRHLVRRRGQEARLRCSPMKGHSHVYWYRQLPEEGLKFMVYLQKENIIDESGMPKERFSAEFPKEGPSILRIQQVVRGDSAAYFCASSPNRYPETQYFGPGTRLLVL.

The sample holds one count of this clone. This sequence joins TRBV7-9 and TRBJ2-3; D may be TRBD2 (6 bases). V lost 5 bases and J lost 1, with 13 bases in between. CDR1 and CDR2 from the germline V gene are SEHNR and FQNEAQ (reference sequence). This CDR3 region has 15 residues. CDR3 residues: CASSPSRGGTDTQYF. DNA of the CDR3: TGTGCCAGCAGCCCCTCCCGCGGGGGCACAGATACGCAGTATTTT.

The V call is TRBV5-1, the J call TRBJ1-1; D call uncertain. The ends were cut back, 0 bases at V and 1 base at J, with 7 bases in the middle. This CDR3 contains 14 residues. Per the germline V gene, CDR1 is SGHRS and CDR2 is YFSETQ. The CDR3 DNA follows: TGCGCCAGCAGCTTGGACCCCACGAACACTGAAGCTTTCTTT. Translated: CASSLDPTNTEAFF. Complete variable domain (other parts from reference TRBV5-1 and TRBJ1-1): KAGVTQTPRYLIKTRGQQVTLSCSPISGHRSVSWYQQTPGQGLQFLFEYFSETQRNKGNFPGRFSGRQFSNSRSEMNVSTLELGDSALYLCASSLDPTNTEAFFGQGTRLTVV.

The rearrangement uses TRBV19 and TRBJ2-2, with 14 bases identical to TRBD2. With 3 bases clipped from V and 5 bases from J, the junction kept 11 bases outside the gene matches. The CDR3 is 19 residues long. Germline V lookup: CDR1 LNHDA, CDR2 SQIVND (reference sequence). The CDR3 region has the DNA TGTGCCAGTAGTATTGACCCGGGACTAGCGGGAGTTCGGACCGGGGAGCTGTTTTTT. Translating it yields CASSIDPGLAGVRTGELFF.

The CDR3 loop reads CASSSEREGAFFGQFF. As DNA, the CDR3 is TGTGCCAGCAGCTCCGAGCGGGAGGGCGCGTTTTTCGGGCAGTTCTTC. The chain is built from TRBV5-6 and TRBJ2-1; 10 bases map to TRBD2. J gave up 12 bases and V 3 bases, and 15 bases lay outside the gene matches. Germline CDR1 SGHDT, CDR2 YYEEEE. The CDR3 sequence is 16 residues long.

The chain joins TRBV6-6 to TRBJ2-3, with unresolved D. This CDR3 is built from 12 residues. Germline values: CDR1 MNHNY, CDR2 SVGAGI (reference sequence). V lost 1 base and J lost 5, with 4 bases in between. The CDR3 DNA follows: TGTGCCAGCAGTTACTGGCAAGATACGCAGTATTTT. This translates into CASSYWQDTQYF.

In its sample, this clone was seen once. This sequence joins TRBV4-2 and TRBJ2-7, with TRBD1 as a possible D gene (6 bases). Germline lookup yields CDR1 LGHNA and CDR2 YNFKEQ. V was pared by 1 base and J by 4 bases, with 14 bases between. The CDR3 runs 15 residues. In nucleotides, the CDR3 is TGTGCCAGCAGCCAAGTTGTACAGGGCGGGTACGAGCAGTACTTC. This encodes CASSQVVQGGYEQYF.

The chain uses TRBV4-1 and TRBJ2-4, with D hard to call. V was pared by 1 base and J by 1 base, with 11 bases between. CDR1 MGHRA and CDR2 YSYEKL come from the germline V gene. The CDR3 contains 16 residues. The chain's CDR3 is CASSQGWSSAKNIQYF. In nucleotides, the CDR3 is TGCGCCAGCAGCCAAGGATGGTCCAGCGCCAAAAACATTCAGTACTTC.

This clone was counted once. This chain links TRBV28 with TRBJ2-7; D is possibly TRBD2 (6 bases). V gave up 8 bases and J gave up 2 bases, with 19 bases separating them. The length of the CDR3 is 15 residues. Looked up from germline, CDR1 is MDHEN and CDR2 is SYDVKM. CDR3: CASPPRDSHPYEQYF. The CDR3 region has the DNA TGTGCCAGCCCCCCGCGGGACTCACACCCCTACGAGCAGTACTTC.

The CDR3: CASSFTGAPSYEQYF. Here the CDR3 DNA reads TGTGCCAGCAGCTTCACAGGGGCGCCGTCCTACGAGCAGTACTTC. This chain connects TRBV11-3 to TRBJ2-7, with TRBD1 matching over 7 bases. Trimming cost V 3 bases and J 1 base; bases outside gene matches: 6. CDR3 length: 15 residues. The germline gives CDR1 SGHNT, CDR2 YENEEA.

The rearrangement links TRBV19 to TRBJ2-5; D unclear. The CDR3 totals 12 residues. Germline V gene sequence: CDR1 LNHDA, CDR2 SQIVND (reference sequence). V lost 1 base to trimming and J lost 5 bases, with 5 bases between them. This chain's CDR3 is CASSIGPETQYF. In nucleotides, the CDR3 is TGTGCCAGTAGTATAGGTCCTGAGACCCAGTACTTC.

The V call is TRBV11-2, the J call TRBJ1-3; no reliable D call. Germline lookup yields CDR1 SGHAT and CDR2 FQNNGV. V dropped 3 bases and J dropped 4 bases, with 10 bases sitting between them. The CDR3 consists of 14 residues. CDR3 sequence (DNA): TGTGCCAGCAGCTTCGCAACGGGAGGAAACACCATATATTTT. This sequence encodes CASSFATGGNTIYF.

V usage is TRBV19 and J usage is TRBJ2-7, with D uncertain. CDR1 and CDR2 from the germline V gene are LNHDA and SQIVND (reference sequence). Trimming stripped 3 bases from V and 1 base from J, with 10 bases between. This CDR3 is 14 amino acids long. The CDR3 reads CASSITAVSYEQYF. CDR3 bases: TGTGCCAGTAGTATCACGGCAGTGTCCTACGAGCAGTACTTC.